A selection of T cell receptor beta chains follows, all from one sample in a study of cytomegalovirus exposure and HLA in healthy donors. Clones were sequenced by immunoSEQ multiplex PCR, and TCRdb holds only the in-frame ones, with some missing. This table holds some 130,000 clones, approximately 82% found once. Sequenced: PBMCs. Receptors were obtained from a man aged 30-40 years in good health and CMV-seropositive. Each CDR3 is given with its conserved first and last residue. Each record gives: D gene, J gene, V gene, clone size, CDR3 protein, CDR3 DNA. A D gene is named only where the DNA matches it firmly. Expanded clones get a size class; other rows say once, few or many, or leave the size out.

d_call: TRBD2
j_call: TRBJ2-3
v_call: TRBV5-1
clone_size: once
cdr3_aa: CASSSGLAGTTDTQYF
cdr3_nt: TGCGCCAGCAGCTCGGGACTAGCGGGGACCACAGATACGCAGTATTTT

d_call: TRBD2
j_call: TRBJ2-3
v_call: TRBV15
clone_size: NA
cdr3_aa: CATSRDGSGNADTQYF
cdr3_nt: TGTGCCACCAGCAGAGATGGTAGCGGGAACGCAGATACGCAGTATTTT

d_call: NA
j_call: TRBJ2-1
v_call: TRBV5-5
clone_size: NA
cdr3_aa: CASSLVYRGGSYNEQFF
cdr3_nt: TGTGCCAGCAGCTTGGTCTACAGGGGGGGATCCTACAATGAGCAGTTCTTC

d_call: NA
j_call: TRBJ2-7
v_call: TRBV7-9
clone_size: few
cdr3_aa: CASSRGLREQYF
cdr3_nt: TGTGCCAGCAGCAGGGGTTTGCGCGAGCAGTACTTC

d_call: NA
j_call: TRBJ2-3
v_call: TRBV5-8
clone_size: NA
cdr3_aa: CASSRRPGETQYF
cdr3_nt: TGTGCCAGCAGCCGCCGTCCAGGGGAAACGCAGTATTTT

d_call: TRBD2
j_call: TRBJ2-5
v_call: TRBV2
clone_size: once
cdr3_aa: CASSDGLAGLGGETQYF
cdr3_nt: TGTGCCAGCAGTGATGGGCTAGCGGGGCTGGGGGGAGAGACCCAGTACTTC

d_call: TRBD1
j_call: TRBJ2-2
v_call: TRBV30
clone_size: NA
cdr3_aa: CAWSRDSHTGELFF
cdr3_nt: TGTGCCTGGAGCAGGGACAGCCACACCGGGGAGCTGTTTTTT

d_call: TRBD1
j_call: TRBJ1-2
v_call: TRBV15
clone_size: once
cdr3_aa: CATSRAGQHGYTF
cdr3_nt: TGTGCCACCAGCAGAGCGGGACAGCATGGCTACACCTTC

d_call: NA
j_call: TRBJ2-7
v_call: TRBV7-8
clone_size: NA
cdr3_aa: CASSLTGTYEQYF
cdr3_nt: TGTGCCAGCAGCCTCACCGGGACCTACGAGCAGTACTTC

d_call: NA
j_call: TRBJ2-7
v_call: TRBV2
clone_size: NA
cdr3_aa: CASSEVSFYEQYF
cdr3_nt: TGTGCCAGCAGTGAGGTCAGTTTCTACGAGCAGTACTTC

d_call: TRBD1
j_call: TRBJ2-7
v_call: TRBV7-2
clone_size: NA
cdr3_aa: CASSSRSRGSSYEQYF
cdr3_nt: TGTGCCAGCAGCTCCCGTTCCAGGGGGTCTTCCTACGAGCAGTACTTC

d_call: NA
j_call: TRBJ2-1
v_call: TRBV5-6
clone_size: NA
cdr3_aa: CASSSTGFINEQFF
cdr3_nt: TGTGCCAGCAGCTCGACGGGGTTTATAAATGAGCAGTTCTTC

d_call: NA
j_call: TRBJ2-3
v_call: TRBV7-2
clone_size: NA
cdr3_aa: CASSSNRVPDTQYF
cdr3_nt: TGTGCCAGCAGCTCGAACAGGGTCCCAGATACGCAGTATTTT

d_call: TRBD2
j_call: TRBJ2-2
v_call: TRBV5-5
clone_size: NA
cdr3_aa: CASSLGLAGGLGGTGELFF
cdr3_nt: TGTGCCAGCAGCTTGGGCCTAGCGGGGGGCCTAGGGGGCACCGGGGAGCTGTTTTTT

d_call: NA
j_call: TRBJ1-1
v_call: TRBV30
clone_size: few
cdr3_aa: CAHTRQETIVNTEAFF
cdr3_nt: TGTGCACATACCCGACAGGAGACGATCGTGAACACTGAAGCTTTCTTT

d_call: TRBD2
j_call: TRBJ2-2
v_call: TRBV7-6
clone_size: NA
cdr3_aa: CASSPTSGGGELFF
cdr3_nt: TGTGCCAGCAGCCCAACTAGCGGGGGTGGGGAGCTGTTTTTT

d_call: NA
j_call: TRBJ2-7
v_call: TRBV6-1
clone_size: NA
cdr3_aa: CASTLRSSYEQYF
cdr3_nt: TGTGCCTCGACTCTCCGTAGCTCCTACGAGCAGTACTTC

d_call: TRBD1
j_call: TRBJ1-5
v_call: TRBV27
clone_size: NA
cdr3_aa: CASSFSGTGNQPQHF
cdr3_nt: TGTGCCAGCAGTTTCTCCGGGACAGGGAATCAGCCCCAGCATTTT